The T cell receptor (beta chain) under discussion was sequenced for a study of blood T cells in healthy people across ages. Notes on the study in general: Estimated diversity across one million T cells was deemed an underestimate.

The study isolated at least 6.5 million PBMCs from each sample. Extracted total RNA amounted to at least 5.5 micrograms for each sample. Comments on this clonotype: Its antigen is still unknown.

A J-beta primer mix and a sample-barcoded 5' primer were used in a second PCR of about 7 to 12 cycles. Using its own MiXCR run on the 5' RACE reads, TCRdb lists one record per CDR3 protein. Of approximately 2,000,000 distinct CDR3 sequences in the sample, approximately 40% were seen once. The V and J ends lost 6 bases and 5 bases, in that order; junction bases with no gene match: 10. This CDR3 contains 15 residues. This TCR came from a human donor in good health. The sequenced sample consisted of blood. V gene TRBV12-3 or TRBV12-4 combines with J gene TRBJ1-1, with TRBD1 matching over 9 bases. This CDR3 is CASSLEQGATTEAFF. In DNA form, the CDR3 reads TGTGCCAGCAGCCTGGAACAGGGGGCAACGACTGAAGCTTTCTTT.